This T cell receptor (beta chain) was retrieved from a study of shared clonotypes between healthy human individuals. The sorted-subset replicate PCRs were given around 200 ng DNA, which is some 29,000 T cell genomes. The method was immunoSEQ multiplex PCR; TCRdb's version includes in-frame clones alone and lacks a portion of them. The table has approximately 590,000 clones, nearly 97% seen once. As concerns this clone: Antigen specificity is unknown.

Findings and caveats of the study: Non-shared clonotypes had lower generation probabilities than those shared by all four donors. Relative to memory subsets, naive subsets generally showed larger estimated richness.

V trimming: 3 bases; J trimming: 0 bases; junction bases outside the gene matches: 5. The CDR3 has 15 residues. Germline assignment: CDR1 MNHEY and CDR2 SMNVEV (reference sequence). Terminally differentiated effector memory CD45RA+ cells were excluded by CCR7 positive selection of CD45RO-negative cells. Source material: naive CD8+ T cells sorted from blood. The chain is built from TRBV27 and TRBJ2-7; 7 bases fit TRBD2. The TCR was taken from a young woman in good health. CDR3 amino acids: CASSFLAESSYEQYF. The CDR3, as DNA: TGTGCCAGCAGTTTCCTAGCGGAAAGCTCCTACGAGCAGTACTTC.